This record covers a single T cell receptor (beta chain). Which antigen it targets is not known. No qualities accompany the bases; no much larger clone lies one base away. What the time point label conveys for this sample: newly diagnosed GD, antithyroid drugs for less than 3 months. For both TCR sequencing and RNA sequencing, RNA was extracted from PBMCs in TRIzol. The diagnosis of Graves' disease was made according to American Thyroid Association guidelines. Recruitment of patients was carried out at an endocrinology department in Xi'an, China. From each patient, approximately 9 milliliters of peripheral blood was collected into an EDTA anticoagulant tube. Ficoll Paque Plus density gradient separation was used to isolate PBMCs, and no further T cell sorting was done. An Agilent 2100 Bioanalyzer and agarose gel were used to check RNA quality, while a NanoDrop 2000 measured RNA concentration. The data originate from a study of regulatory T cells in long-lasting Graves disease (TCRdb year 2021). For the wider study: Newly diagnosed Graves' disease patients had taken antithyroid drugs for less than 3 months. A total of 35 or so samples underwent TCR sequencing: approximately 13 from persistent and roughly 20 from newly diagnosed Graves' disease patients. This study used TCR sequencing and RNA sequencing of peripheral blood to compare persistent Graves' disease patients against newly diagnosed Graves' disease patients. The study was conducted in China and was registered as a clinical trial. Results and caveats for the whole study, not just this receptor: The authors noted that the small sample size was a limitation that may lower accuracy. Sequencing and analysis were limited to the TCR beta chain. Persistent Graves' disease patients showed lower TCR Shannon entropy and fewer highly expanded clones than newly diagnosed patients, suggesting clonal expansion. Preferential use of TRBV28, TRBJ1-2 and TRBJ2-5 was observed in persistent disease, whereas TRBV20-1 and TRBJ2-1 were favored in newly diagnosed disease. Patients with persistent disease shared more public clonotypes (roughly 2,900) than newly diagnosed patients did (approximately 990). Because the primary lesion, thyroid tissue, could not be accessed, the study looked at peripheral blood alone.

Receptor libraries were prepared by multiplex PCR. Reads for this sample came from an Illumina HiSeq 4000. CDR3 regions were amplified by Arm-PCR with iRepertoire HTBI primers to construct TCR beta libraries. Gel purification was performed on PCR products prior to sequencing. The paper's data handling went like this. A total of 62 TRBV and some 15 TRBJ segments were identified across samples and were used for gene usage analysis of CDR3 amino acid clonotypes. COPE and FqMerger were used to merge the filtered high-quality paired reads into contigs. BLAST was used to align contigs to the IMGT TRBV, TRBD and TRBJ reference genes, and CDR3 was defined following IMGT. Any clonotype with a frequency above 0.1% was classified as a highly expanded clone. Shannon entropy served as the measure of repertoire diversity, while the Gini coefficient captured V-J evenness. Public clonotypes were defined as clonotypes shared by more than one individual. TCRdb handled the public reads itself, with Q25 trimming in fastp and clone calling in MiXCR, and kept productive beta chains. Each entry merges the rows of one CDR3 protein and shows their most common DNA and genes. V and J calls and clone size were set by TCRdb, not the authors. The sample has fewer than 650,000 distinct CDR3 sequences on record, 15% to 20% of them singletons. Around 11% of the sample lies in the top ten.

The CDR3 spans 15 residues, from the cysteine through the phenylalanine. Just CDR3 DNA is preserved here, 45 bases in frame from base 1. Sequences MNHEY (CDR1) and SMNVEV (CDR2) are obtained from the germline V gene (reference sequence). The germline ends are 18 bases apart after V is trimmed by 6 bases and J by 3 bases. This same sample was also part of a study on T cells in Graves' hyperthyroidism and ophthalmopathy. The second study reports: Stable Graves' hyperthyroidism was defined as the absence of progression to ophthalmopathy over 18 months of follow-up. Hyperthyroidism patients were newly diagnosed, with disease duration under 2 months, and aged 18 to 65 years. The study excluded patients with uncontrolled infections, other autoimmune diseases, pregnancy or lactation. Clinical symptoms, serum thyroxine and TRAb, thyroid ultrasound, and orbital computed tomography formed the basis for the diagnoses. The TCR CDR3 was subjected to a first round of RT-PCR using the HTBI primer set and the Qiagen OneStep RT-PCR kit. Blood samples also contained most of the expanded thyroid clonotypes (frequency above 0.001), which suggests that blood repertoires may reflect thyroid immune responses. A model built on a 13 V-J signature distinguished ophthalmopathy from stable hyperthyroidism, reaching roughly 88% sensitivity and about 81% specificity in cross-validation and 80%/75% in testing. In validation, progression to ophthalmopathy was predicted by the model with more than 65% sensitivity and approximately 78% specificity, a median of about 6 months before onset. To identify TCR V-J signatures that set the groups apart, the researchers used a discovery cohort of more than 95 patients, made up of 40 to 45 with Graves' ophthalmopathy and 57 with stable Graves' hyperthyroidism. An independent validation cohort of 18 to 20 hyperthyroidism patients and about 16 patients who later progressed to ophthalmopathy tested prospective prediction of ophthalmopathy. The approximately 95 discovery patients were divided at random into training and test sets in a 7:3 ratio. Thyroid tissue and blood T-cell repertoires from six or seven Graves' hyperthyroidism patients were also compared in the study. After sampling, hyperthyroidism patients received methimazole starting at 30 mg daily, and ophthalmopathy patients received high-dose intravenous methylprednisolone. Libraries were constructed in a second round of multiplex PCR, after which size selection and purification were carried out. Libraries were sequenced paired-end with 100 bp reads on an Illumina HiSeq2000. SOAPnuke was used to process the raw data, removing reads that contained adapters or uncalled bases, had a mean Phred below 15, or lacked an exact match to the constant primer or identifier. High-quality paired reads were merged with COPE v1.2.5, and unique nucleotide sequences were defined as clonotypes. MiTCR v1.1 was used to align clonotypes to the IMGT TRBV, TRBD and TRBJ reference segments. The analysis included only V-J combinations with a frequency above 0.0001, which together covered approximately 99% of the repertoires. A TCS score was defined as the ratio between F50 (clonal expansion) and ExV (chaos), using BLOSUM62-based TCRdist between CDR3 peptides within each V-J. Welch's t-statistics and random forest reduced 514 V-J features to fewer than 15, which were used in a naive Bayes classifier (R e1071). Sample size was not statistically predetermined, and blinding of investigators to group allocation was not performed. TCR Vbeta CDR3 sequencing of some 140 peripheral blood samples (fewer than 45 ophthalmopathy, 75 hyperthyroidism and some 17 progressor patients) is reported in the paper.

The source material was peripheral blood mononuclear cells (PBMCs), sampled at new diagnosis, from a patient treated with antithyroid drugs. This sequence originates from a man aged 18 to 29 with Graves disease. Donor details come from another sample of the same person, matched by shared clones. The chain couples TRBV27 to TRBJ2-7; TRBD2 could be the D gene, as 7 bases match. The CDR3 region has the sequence CASRSTAGAFYEQYF. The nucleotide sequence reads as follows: TGTGCCAGCAGATCCACCGCGGGGGCCTTCTACGAGCAGTACTTC.